This T cell receptor beta chain stems from a study of blood T cells in healthy people across ages. Study-level results: Estimates of total diversity, which came from one million sequenced T cells, were considered to be underestimates.

To note about this clonotype: The antigen is unknown.

With a J-beta primer mix and a sample-barcoded 5' primer, a second PCR ran roughly 7 to 11 cycles. TCRdb itself ran the 5' RACE reads through MiXCR, one entry per CDR3 protein. Here the sample spans 1.5 million to 2 million distinct CDR3 sequences, 28% being singletons. Trimming cost V 4 bases and J 12 bases; bases outside gene matches: 9. The CDR3 consists of 13 residues. Germline lookup yields CDR1 SEHNR and CDR2 FQNEAQ (reference sequence). The chain couples TRBV7-9 to TRBJ2-1, with 7 bases identical to TRBD2. The clonotype was recovered from a woman aged 25 to 39 in good health. What was sequenced was blood. This CDR3 is CASSSPRDYGQFF. CDR3 DNA: TGTGCCAGCAGCTCGCCCCGGGACTATGGGCAGTTCTTC.